One sample yielded the 2 T cell receptor beta chains listed below, sequenced in a study of blood T cells in healthy people across ages. With a J-beta primer mix and a sample-barcoded 5' primer, a second PCR ran about 7 to 12 cycles. TCRdb re-derived calls from the 5' RACE reads in MiXCR, one entry per CDR3 protein. The sample comprises approximately 960,000 distinct CDR3 sequences, 29% of which are singletons, and roughly 10% rests with the top ten. These data were also filed under a second study, of T cells of mothers and their children.

Sequencing was performed on blood. These receptors were obtained from a middle-aged woman in good health.

The chain carries TRBV7-2 and TRBJ1-3; no definite D call. The CDR3 has 12 residues. Germline loops: CDR1 SGHTA, CDR2 FQGNSA. The V gene lost 3 bases and the J gene lost 2 bases, with 2 bases spanning the gap. CDR3 nucleotide sequence: TGTGCCAGCAGCTTTACTGGAAACACCATATATTTT. As protein: CASSFTGNTIYF.

The rearrangement links TRBV29-1 to TRBJ2-1, with D unclear. This CDR3 contains 12 residues. V gave up 1 base and J gave up 7 bases, with 8 bases separating them. The germline V gene encodes CDR1 SQVTM and CDR2 ANQGSEA. CDR3: CSVEAKYNEQFF. The CDR3 coding sequence is TGCAGCGTTGAAGCTAAGTATAATGAGCAGTTCTTC.